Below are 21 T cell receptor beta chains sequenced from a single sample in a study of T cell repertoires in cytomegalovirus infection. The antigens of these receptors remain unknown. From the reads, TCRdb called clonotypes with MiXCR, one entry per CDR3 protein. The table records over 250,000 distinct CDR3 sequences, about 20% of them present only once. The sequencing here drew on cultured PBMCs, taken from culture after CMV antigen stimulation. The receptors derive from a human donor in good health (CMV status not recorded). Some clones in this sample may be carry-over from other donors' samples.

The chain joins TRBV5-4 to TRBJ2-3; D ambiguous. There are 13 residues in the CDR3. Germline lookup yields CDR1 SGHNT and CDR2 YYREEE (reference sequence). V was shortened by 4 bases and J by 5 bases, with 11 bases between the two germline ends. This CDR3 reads CASSPQARDTQYF. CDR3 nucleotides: TGTGCCAGCAGCCCCCAAGCGCGAGATACGCAGTATTTT.

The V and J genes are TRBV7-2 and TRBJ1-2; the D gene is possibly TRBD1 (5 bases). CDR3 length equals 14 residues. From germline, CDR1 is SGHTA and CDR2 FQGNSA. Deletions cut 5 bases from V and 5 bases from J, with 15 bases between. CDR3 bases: TGTGCCAGCAGCCTCCGGGACGGCCATTATGGCTACACCTTC. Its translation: CASSLRDGHYGYTF.

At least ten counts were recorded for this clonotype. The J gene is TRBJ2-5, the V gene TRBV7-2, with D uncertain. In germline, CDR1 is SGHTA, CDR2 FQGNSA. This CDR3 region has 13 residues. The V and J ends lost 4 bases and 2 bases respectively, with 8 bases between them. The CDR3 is CASSSSRQETQYF. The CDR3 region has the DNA TGTGCCAGCAGCTCCTCCCGGCAAGAGACCCAGTACTTC.

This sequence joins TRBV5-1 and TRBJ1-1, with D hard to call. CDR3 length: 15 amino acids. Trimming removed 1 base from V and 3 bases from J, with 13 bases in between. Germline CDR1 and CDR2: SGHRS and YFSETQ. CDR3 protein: CASSLYSPRDTEAFF. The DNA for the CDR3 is TGCGCCAGCAGCTTGTATTCCCCTCGGGACACTGAAGCTTTCTTT. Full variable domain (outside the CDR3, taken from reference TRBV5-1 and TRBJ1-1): KAGVTQTPRYLIKTRGQQVTLSCSPISGHRSVSWYQQTPGQGLQFLFEYFSETQRNKGNFPGRFSGRQFSNSRSEMNVSTLELGDSALYLCASSLYSPRDTEAFFGQGTRLTVV.

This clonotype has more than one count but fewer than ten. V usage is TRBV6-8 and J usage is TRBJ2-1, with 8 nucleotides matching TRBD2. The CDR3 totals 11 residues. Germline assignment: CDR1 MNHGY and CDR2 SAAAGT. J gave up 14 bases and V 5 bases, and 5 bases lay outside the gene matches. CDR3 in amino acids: CASSRSGGEFF. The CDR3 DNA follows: TGTGCCAGCAGTCGCAGCGGGGGCGAGTTCTTC.

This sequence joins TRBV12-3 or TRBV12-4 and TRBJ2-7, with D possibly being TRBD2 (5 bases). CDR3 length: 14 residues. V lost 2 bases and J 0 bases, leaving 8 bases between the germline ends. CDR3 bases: TGTGCCAGCAGTTTAAGCGGCACCTCCTACGAGCAGTACTTC. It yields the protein CASSLSGTSYEQYF.

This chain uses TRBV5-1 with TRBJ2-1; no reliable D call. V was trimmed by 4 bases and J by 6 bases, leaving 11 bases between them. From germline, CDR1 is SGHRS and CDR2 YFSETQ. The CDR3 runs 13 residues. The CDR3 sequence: CASSGELGNEQFF. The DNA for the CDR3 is TGCGCCAGCAGCGGGGAATTGGGCAATGAGCAGTTCTTC.

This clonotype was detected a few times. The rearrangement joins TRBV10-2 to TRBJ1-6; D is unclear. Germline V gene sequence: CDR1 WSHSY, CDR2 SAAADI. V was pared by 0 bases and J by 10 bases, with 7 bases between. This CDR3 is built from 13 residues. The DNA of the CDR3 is TGCGCCAGCAGTGAGTCAGTGAAATCACCCCTCCACTTT. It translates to CASSESVKSPLHF.

CDR3 amino acids: CASSFRGRVADTQYF. CDR3 nucleotide sequence: TGTGCCAGCAGCTTCAGGGGGCGCGTCGCAGATACGCAGTATTTT. The chain couples TRBV11-2 to TRBJ2-3; 8 bases are shared with TRBD1. This CDR3 contains 15 residues. The germline V gene has CDR1 SGHAT and CDR2 FQNNGV. J lost 4 bases, V lost 3 bases, and 6 bases had no gene match.

CDR3 residues: CASSDLLAGVTYEQYF. The CDR3 nucleotides are TGTGCCAGCAGTGACCTACTAGCGGGGGTCACCTACGAGCAGTACTTC. The rearrangement uses TRBV6-2 or TRBV6-3 and TRBJ2-7, with 11 bases identical to TRBD2. This CDR3 contains 16 residues. V lost 5 bases and J lost 2; bases outside the gene matches: 8. Per germline, CDR1 MNHEY and CDR2 SVGEGT.

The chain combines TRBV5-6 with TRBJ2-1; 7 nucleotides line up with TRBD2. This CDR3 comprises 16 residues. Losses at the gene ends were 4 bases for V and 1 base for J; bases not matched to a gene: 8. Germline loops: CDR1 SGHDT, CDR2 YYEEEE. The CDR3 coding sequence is TGTGCCAGCAGCCTAATAGCGGGTAAATCCTACAATGAGCAGTTCTTC. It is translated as CASSLIAGKSYNEQFF.

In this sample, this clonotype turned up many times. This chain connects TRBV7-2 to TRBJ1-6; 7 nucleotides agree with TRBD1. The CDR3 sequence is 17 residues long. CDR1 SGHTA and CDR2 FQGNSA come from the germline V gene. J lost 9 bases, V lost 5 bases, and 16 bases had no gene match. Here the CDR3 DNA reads TGTGCCAGCAGCACAGGGGATAGGGCTATTGCCATTTCACCCCTCCACTTT. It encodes CASSTGDRAIAISPLHF.

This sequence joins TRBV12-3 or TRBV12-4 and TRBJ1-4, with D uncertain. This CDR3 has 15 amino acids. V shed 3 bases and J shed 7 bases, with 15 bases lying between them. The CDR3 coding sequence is TGTGCCAGCAGTTTGAGGTTACGGGTCGGTGAAAAACTGTTTTTT. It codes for CASSLRLRVGEKLFF.

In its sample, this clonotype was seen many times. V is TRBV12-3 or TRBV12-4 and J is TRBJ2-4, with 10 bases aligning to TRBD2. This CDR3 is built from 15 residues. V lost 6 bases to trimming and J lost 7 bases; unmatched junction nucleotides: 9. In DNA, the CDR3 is TGTGCCAGCAGCCGCAGCGGGAGGGCCAGGAACATTCAGTACTTC. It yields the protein CASSRSGRARNIQYF.

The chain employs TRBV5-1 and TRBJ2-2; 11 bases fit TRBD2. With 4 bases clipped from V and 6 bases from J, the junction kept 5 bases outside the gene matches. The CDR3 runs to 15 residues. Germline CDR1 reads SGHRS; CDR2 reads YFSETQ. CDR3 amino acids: CASSVTSGRAGELFF. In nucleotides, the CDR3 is TGCGCCAGCAGCGTAACTAGCGGGAGAGCCGGGGAGCTGTTTTTT.

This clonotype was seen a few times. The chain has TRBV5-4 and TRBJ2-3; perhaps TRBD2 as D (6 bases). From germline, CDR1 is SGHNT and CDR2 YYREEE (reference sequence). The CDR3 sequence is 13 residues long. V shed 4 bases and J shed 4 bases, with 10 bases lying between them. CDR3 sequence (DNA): TGTGCCAGCAGCCGACTAGATCCAGATACGCAGTATTTT. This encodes CASSRLDPDTQYF.

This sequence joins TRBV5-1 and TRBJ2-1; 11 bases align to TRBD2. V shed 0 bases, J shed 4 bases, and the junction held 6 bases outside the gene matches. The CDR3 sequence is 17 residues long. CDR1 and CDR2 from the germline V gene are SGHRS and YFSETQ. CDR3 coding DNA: TGCGCCAGCAGCTTGGCCCAACTAGCGGGGGATTACAATGAGCAGTTCTTC. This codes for CASSLAQLAGDYNEQFF. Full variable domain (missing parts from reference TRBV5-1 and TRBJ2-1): KAGVTQTPRYLIKTRGQQVTLSCSPISGHRSVSWYQQTPGQGLQFLFEYFSETQRNKGNFPGRFSGRQFSNSRSEMNVSTLELGDSALYLCASSLAQLAGDYNEQFFGPGTRLTVL.

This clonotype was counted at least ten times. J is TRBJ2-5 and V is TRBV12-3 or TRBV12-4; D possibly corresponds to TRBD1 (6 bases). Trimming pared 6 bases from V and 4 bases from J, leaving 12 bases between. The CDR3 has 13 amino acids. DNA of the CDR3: TGTGCCAGCAGGACAGGCCCAGCAGAGACCCAGTACTTC. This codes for CASRTGPAETQYF.

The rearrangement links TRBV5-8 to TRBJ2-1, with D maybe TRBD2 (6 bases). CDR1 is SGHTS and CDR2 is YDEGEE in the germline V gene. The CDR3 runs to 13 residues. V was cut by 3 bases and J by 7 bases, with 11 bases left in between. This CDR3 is CASSSFSGNEQFF. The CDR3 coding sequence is TGTGCCAGCAGCTCATTTAGCGGTAATGAGCAGTTCTTC.

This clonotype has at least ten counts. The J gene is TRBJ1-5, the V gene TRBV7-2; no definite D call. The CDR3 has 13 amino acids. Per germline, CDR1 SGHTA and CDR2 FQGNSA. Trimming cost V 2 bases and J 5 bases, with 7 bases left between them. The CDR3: CASSLQRDQPQHF. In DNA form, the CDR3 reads TGTGCCAGCAGCTTACAACGGGATCAGCCCCAGCATTTT.

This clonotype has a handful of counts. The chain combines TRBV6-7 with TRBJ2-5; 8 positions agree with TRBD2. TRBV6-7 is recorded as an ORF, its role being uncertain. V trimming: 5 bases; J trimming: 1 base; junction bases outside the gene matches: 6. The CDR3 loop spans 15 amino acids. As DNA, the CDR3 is TGTGCCAGCAGTCCCCTGGCGGGAGGCCAAGAGACCCAGTACTTC. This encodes CASSPLAGGQETQYF.